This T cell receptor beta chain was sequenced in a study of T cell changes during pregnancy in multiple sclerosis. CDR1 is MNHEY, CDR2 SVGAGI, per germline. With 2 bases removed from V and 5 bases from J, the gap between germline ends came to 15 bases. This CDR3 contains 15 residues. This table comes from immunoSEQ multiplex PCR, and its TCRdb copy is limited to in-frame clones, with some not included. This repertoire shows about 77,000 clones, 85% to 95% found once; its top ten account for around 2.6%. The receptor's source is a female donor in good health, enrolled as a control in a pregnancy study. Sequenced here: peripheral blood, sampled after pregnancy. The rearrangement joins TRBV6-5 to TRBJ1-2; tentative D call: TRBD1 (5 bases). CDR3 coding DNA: TGTGCCAGCAGTTACCTAGGAGGGGTGGGATATGGCTACACCTTC. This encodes CASSYLGGVGYGYTF.